The 9 T cell receptor beta chains below come from one sample, sequenced in a study of cytomegalovirus exposure and HLA in healthy donors. Here immunoSEQ multiplex PCR was the method, and the copy in TCRdb shows in-frame clones only, minus some. The table has around 220,000 clones, 88% seen once. The sample was PBMCs. The source of these receptors is a woman aged 18-29 years in good health and CMV-seronegative.

This chain links TRBV4-2 with TRBJ2-1, with TRBD1 matching 12 bases. Germline V lookup: CDR1 LGHNA, CDR2 YNFKEQ. CDR3 length: 16 residues. Trimming cost V 3 bases and J 6 bases; bases outside gene matches: 6. The CDR3 reads CASSQSGTGGFNEQFF. CDR3 coding DNA: TGTGCCAGCAGCCAGAGCGGGACAGGGGGCTTCAATGAGCAGTTCTTC.

This clone has just one count. This rearrangement joins TRBV6-1 to TRBJ2-3; 7 nucleotides align to TRBD1. The V segment lost 3 bases and the J segment 1 base; nucleotides outside the gene matches: 7. The CDR3 extends over 16 amino acids. CDR1 MNHNS and CDR2 SASEGT come from the germline V gene. CDR3 in amino acids: CASSDRGGAGTDTQYF. CDR3 in DNA: TGTGCCAGCAGTGACAGAGGGGGCGCGGGCACAGATACGCAGTATTTT.

The chain recombines TRBV28 with TRBJ1-1; D not resolved. Trimming left V 5 bases short and J 4 bases short, with 8 bases between. The CDR3 spans 12 residues. Germline V lookup: CDR1 MDHEN, CDR2 SYDVKM. The CDR3 nucleotides are TGTGCCAGCAGTACATCCACCACTGAAGCTTTCTTT. It specifies CASSTSTTEAFF.

This clone was recorded a few times. The V and J genes are TRBV9 and TRBJ2-1, with 7 bases identical to TRBD1. The CDR3 is 16 amino acids. Germline V gives CDR1 SGDLS, CDR2 YYNGEE. V dropped 0 bases and J dropped 5; count of bases not matched to a gene: 8. The CDR3 DNA follows: TGTGCCAGCAGCGTAGATCACAGGGGTGGAAACAATGAGCAGTTCTTC. Its protein is CASSVDHRGGNNEQFF.

The chain has TRBV28 and TRBJ1-1; D is unresolved. The CDR3 consists of 12 residues. Germline assignment: CDR1 MDHEN and CDR2 SYDVKM. The V gene lost 5 bases and the J gene lost 5 bases, with 9 bases spanning the gap. DNA for the CDR3: TGTGCCAGCAGTGAAGAACGGACTGAAGCTTTCTTT. This codes for CASSEERTEAFF.

This clone was observed a few times. CDR3 nucleotides: TGTGCCACCAGCAGAGATTTGGTAGGGAGCTATGGCTACACCTTC. The encoded protein is CATSRDLVGSYGYTF. The chain uses TRBV15 and TRBJ1-2; no definite D call. Germline CDR1 is LNHNV and CDR2 is YYDKDF (reference sequence). The ends were cut back, 0 bases at V and 4 bases at J, with 12 bases in the middle. The CDR3 consists of 15 residues.

V gene TRBV4-2 combines with J gene TRBJ1-5, with D unresolved. Germline-derived CDR1 and CDR2 are LGHNA and YNFKEQ. The CDR3 loop spans 12 amino acids. Trimming shortened V by 1 base and J by 6 bases, and 4 bases separated the two germline ends. The CDR3 region is CASSQGAQPQHF. The CDR3 DNA is TGTGCCAGCAGCCAAGGGGCTCAGCCCCAGCATTTT.

In its sample, this clone was seen a few times. The chain combines TRBV6-1 with TRBJ2-6; TRBD1 is a possible D gene (6 bases). The CDR3 contains 15 residues. The germline V gene has CDR1 MNHNS and CDR2 SASEGT. V shed 6 bases and J shed 0 bases, with 9 bases lying between them. The CDR3 nucleotides read TGTGCCAGCAGCACAGGGAGCTCTGGGGCCAACGTCCTGACTTTC. Translated: CASSTGSSGANVLTF.

This clone was picked up a small number of times. The rearrangement joins TRBV5-8 to TRBJ2-1, with D possibly matching TRBD1 (7 bases). The V gene's germline CDR1 is SGHTS and CDR2 YDEGEE. V lost 4 bases, J lost 0 bases, and 11 bases lay in between. The CDR3 covers 15 residues. The CDR3 sequence: CASSPQGGSYNEQFF. In DNA, the CDR3 is TGTGCCAGCAGCCCTCAGGGGGGCTCCTACAATGAGCAGTTCTTC.